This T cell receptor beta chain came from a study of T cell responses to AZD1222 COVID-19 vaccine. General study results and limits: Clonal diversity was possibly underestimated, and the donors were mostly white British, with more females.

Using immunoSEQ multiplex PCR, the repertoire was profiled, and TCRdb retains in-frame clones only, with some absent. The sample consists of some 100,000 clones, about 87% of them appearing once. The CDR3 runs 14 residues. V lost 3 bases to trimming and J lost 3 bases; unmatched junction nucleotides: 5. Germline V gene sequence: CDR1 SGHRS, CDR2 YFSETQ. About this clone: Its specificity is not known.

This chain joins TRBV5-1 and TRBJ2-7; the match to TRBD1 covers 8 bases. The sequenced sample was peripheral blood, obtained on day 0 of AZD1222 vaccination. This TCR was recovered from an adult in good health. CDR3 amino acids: CASSSRQGNYEQYF. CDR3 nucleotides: TGCGCCAGCAGCTCTAGACAGGGGAACTACGAGCAGTACTTC.